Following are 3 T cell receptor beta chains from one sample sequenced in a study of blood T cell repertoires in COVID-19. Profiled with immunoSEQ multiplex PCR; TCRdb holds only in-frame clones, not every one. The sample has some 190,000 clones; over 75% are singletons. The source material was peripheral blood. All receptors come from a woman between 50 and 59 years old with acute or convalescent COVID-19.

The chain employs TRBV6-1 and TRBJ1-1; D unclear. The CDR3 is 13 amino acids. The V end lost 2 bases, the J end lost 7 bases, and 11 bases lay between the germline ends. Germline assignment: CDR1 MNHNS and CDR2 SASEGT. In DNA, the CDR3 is TGTGCCAGCAGTGAAATCTGGAGTCGTGAAGCTTTCTTT. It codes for CASSEIWSREAFF.

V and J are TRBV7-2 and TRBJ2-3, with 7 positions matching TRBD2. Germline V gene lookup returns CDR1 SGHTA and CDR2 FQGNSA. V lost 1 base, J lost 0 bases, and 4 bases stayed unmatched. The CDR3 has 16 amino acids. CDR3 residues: CASSLGLAVSTDTQYF. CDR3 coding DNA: TGTGCCAGCAGCTTAGGGCTAGCGGTTAGCACAGATACGCAGTATTTT.

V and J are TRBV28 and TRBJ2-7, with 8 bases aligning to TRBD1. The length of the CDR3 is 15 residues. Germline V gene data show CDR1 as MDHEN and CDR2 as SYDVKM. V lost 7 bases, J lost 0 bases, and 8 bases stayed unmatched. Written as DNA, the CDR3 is TGTGCCAGCACGAGACAGGGGAGATTCTCCTACGAGCAGTACTTC. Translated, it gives CASTRQGRFSYEQYF.